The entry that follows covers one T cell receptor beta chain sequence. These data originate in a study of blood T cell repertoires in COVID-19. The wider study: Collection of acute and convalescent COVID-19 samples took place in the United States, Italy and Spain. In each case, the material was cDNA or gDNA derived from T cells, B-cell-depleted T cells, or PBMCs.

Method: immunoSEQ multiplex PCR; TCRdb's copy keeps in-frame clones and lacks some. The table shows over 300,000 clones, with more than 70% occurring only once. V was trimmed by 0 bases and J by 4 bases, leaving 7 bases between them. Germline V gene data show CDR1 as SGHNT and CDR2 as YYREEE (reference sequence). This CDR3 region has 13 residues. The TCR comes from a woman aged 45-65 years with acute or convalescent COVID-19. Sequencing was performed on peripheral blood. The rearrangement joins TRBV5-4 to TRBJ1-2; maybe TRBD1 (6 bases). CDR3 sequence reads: CASSLGQVYGYTF. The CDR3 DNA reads TGTGCCAGCAGCTTGGGACAGGTCTATGGCTACACCTTC.